The table lists the clone carrying this T cell receptor beta chain with many counts. Its matching antigen is unknown. Unmatched junction bases numbered 6, after V lost 5 bases and J lost 0 bases. Germline-derived CDR1 and CDR2 are DFQATT and SNEGSKA (reference sequence). The CDR3 length is 15 residues. This specimen comes from a study of T-cell reconstitution after alpha-beta-depleted transplantation in children. The authors prepared the TCRbeta library with unique molecular identifiers. From the PCR reads, TCRdb called clonotypes with MiXCR, one entry per CDR3 protein. The top ten clones hold roughly 27% of a sample with some 200,000 distinct CDR3 sequences, roughly a tenth of them seen once. The study's findings and limits: At the one-year point after transplant, T-cell counts and TCRbeta diversity were found to come mostly from T cells that had been newly produced. Approximately two months post-transplant, alpha-beta T cells reportedly originated from several hundred expanded graft clones. Recipient T cells and thymic progenitors that survived were the source of the high TCRbeta diversity seen at day 60 in some patients.

This sequence originates from a child younger than two with acute myeloid leukemia, due to receive a stem cell transplant. Sequenced here: PBMCs, sampled before TCRalphabeta/CD19-depleted stem cell transplant. This chain connects TRBV20-1 to TRBJ2-4; 8 positions match TRBD1. The CDR3 here is CSACGQGEAKNIQYF. The CDR3 coding sequence is TGCAGTGCTTGCGGACAGGGAGAAGCCAAAAACATTCAGTACTTC.